What follows are 27 T cell receptor beta chains derived from one specimen sequenced in a study of cytomegalovirus exposure and HLA in healthy donors. Use of 60 Vbeta and 13 Jbeta primers characterized the PCR. Produced via immunoSEQ multiplex PCR; TCRdb's table is partial and in-frame only. The sample includes around 170,000 clones, just under 80% of them seen just once. The sequenced sample was PBMCs. These receptors originate from a woman aged 40 to 49 in good health and CMV-seropositive.

This clone was detected only a few times. This chain connects TRBV28 to TRBJ2-4, with a tentative D call TRBD2 (5 bases). Germline values: CDR1 MDHEN, CDR2 SYDVKM. The CDR3 runs to 16 residues. Trimming took 4 bases from V and 8 from J, leaving 21 bases between them. The DNA for the CDR3 is TGTGCCAGCAGTTCCCCTCGGCGCGGGTATGGGGACATTCAGTACTTC. This gives the protein CASSSPRRGYGDIQYF.

This clone has more than one count but fewer than ten. The chain uses TRBV6-1 and TRBJ2-2, with 7 positions matching TRBD1. The trim removed 0 bases at V and 4 bases at J, leaving 11 bases unmatched. The CDR3 is made up of 18 amino acids. Germline CDR1 MNHNS, CDR2 SASEGT. The CDR3 DNA sequence: TGTGCCAGCAGTGAAGCTCCACCCACGACAGGGCGCACCGGGGAGCTGTTTTTT. It encodes CASSEAPPTTGRTGELFF.

This clone has a single count. The chain joins TRBV6-6 to TRBJ1-1, with 7 bases lining up with TRBD1. The V gene end was trimmed by 6 bases and the J gene end by 6 bases; junction bases not matched to a gene: 10. The CDR3 runs 14 residues. CDR1 and CDR2 (germline): MNHNY, SVGAGI (reference sequence). The CDR3 coding sequence is TGTGCCAGCAGGACAGGGATGACGAGTGCTGAAGCTTTCTTT. This encodes CASRTGMTSAEAFF.

The V and J genes are TRBV29-1 and TRBJ2-7; 7 bases match TRBD1. The J segment lost 3 bases and the V segment lost 6 bases, leaving 5 bases of the junction unmatched. The length of the CDR3 is 12 residues. CDR1 and CDR2 from the germline V gene are SQVTM and ANQGSEA. The DNA of the CDR3 is TGCAGCGTCGAGGACAGGCGCTACGAGCAGTACTTC. Translating gives CSVEDRRYEQYF.

V and J are TRBV7-2 and TRBJ2-3, with 8 bases aligning to TRBD1. The V gene end was trimmed by 8 bases and the J gene end by 4 bases; junction bases not matched to a gene: 2. The CDR3 is 12 residues long. Looked up from germline, CDR1 is SGHTA and CDR2 is FQGNSA. As DNA, the CDR3 is TGTGCCAGCGGACAGGGACCAGATACGCAGTATTTT. It encodes CASGQGPDTQYF.

The rearrangement uses TRBV5-4 and TRBJ2-3; 11 positions match TRBD2. The CDR3 has 16 amino acids. V dropped 3 bases and J dropped 1; count of bases not matched to a gene: 4. Germline V gives CDR1 SGHNT, CDR2 YYREEE (reference sequence). CDR3 bases: TGTGCCAGCAGCTCGGGGACTAGCGGCCGCACAGATACGCAGTATTTT. It specifies CASSSGTSGRTDTQYF. The full variable domain, in which reference TRBV5-4 and TRBJ2-3 provide the parts outside the CDR3, is ETGVTQSPTHLIKTRGQQVTLRCSSQSGHNTVSWYQQALGQGPQFIFQYYREEENGRGNFPPRFSGLQFPNYSSELNVNALELDDSALYLCASSSGTSGRTDTQYFGPGTRLTVL.

V gene TRBV6-1 combines with J gene TRBJ2-2; 10 positions agree with TRBD2. CDR3 length equals 15 residues. The germline CDR1 and CDR2 sequences are MNHNS and SASEGT. V was clipped by 7 bases and J by 6 bases; unmatched bases: 8. The CDR3 reads CASNRASGGPGELFF. The DNA of the CDR3 is TGTGCCAGCAATAGGGCTAGCGGGGGTCCCGGGGAGCTGTTTTTT.

A word on this clone: The sample holds other DNA sequences that translate to the same CDR3. The rearrangement uses TRBV6-1 and TRBJ1-1; D uncertain. Per germline, CDR1 MNHNS and CDR2 SASEGT. V lost 5 bases to trimming and J lost 6 bases, with 7 bases between them. The CDR3 covers 11 residues. CDR3 sequence: CASSSPAEAFF. The CDR3 coding sequence is TGTGCCAGCAGTTCCCCTGCTGAAGCTTTCTTT.

The genes are TRBV9 and TRBJ2-7; D uncertain. This CDR3 spans 14 amino acids. Germline CDR1 is SGDLS and CDR2 is YYNGEE. Trimming left V 0 bases short and J 2 bases short, with 9 bases between. The CDR3 reads CASSVGQATYEQYF. The CDR3 region has the DNA TGTGCCAGCAGCGTAGGGCAGGCGACCTACGAGCAGTACTTC.

The J gene is TRBJ2-7, the V gene TRBV7-8, with TRBD2 matching over 10 bases. J gave up 2 bases and V 5 bases, and 6 bases lay outside the gene matches. This CDR3 is 15 amino acids long. The germline CDR1 and CDR2 sequences are SGHVS and FQNEAQ. DNA of the CDR3: TGTGCCAGCAGCCCATTCCTAGCGGGGGCCTACGAGCAGTACTTC. Residues: CASSPFLAGAYEQYF.

The chain joins TRBV27 to TRBJ1-2, with TRBD1 identical over 7 bases. Trimming cost V 5 bases and J 1 base; bases outside gene matches: 10. The CDR3 is 16 residues long. From germline, CDR1 is MNHEY and CDR2 SMNVEV (reference sequence). In DNA, the CDR3 is TGTGCCAGCAGTCGCCTAAACAGGGGAGTTAACTATGGCTACACCTTC. Residues: CASSRLNRGVNYGYTF.

The chain recombines TRBV27 with TRBJ2-1, with D possibly being TRBD2 (5 bases). The CDR3 extends over 14 amino acids. The V gene's germline CDR1 is MNHEY and CDR2 SMNVEV (reference sequence). Between the trimmed V and J ends, which lost 7 bases and 1 base, there was a span of 11 bases. CDR3 region: CASIPAASYNEQFF. CDR3 in DNA: TGTGCCAGCATCCCAGCGGCTTCCTACAATGAGCAGTTCTTC.

J is TRBJ2-5 and V is TRBV7-6; tentative D call: TRBD1 (5 bases). Trimming took off 3 bases at V and 4 bases at J, with 6 bases between the two ends. Looked up from germline, CDR1 is SGHVS and CDR2 is FNYEAQ. The CDR3 length is 12 residues. CDR3 DNA: TGTGCCAGCAGCTTCCAGGGAGAGACCCAGTACTTC. Encoded protein: CASSFQGETQYF.

The chain carries TRBV29-1 and TRBJ1-2; 7 nucleotides match TRBD1. Unmatched junction bases numbered 3, after V lost 4 bases and J lost 4 bases. The CDR3 is 12 amino acids. Germline V gives CDR1 SQVTM, CDR2 ANQGSEA. CDR3 in DNA: TGCAGCGTTGGACAGGGAACCTATGGCTACACCTTC. Encoded protein: CSVGQGTYGYTF.

This clone was picked up a small number of times. An end of the junction differs from the germline gene, which may be a read error. The rearrangement uses TRBV6-1 and TRBJ1-5; D perhaps matches TRBD1 (6 bases). This CDR3 spans 13 amino acids. Germline V gene lookup returns CDR1 MNHNS and CDR2 SASEGT. CDR3 in amino acids: CASSAGVGQPQHF. In DNA, the CDR3 is TGCGCCAGCAGTGCAGGGGTAGGTCAGCCCCAGCATTTT.

The V call is TRBV6-5, the J call TRBJ1-3; tentative D call: TRBD1 (5 bases). The V end lost 4 bases, the J end lost 7 bases, and 8 bases lay between the germline ends. The CDR3 loop spans 12 amino acids. Looked up from germline, CDR1 is MNHEY and CDR2 is SVGAGI. CDR3 region: CASSSGGNTIYF. In DNA, the CDR3 is TGTGCCAGCAGTTCCGGGGGGAACACCATATATTTT.

This clone was detected only a few times. V and J are TRBV6-5 and TRBJ1-2, with 7 nucleotides matching TRBD1. CDR1 MNHEY and CDR2 SVGAGI come from the germline V gene. V gave up 6 bases and J gave up 4 bases; unmatched junction bases: 5. The CDR3 length is 13 residues. The CDR3 is CASRRDSTYGYTF. For the CDR3, the DNA is TGTGCCAGCAGACGGGACAGCACCTATGGCTACACCTTC.

J is TRBJ1-5 and V is TRBV7-4; maybe TRBD1 (5 bases). The CDR3 contains 16 residues. Trimming shortened V by 1 base and J by 7 bases, and 17 bases separated the two germline ends. Germline V lookup: CDR1 SGHVT, CDR2 SQSDAQ. The CDR3, as DNA: TGTGCCAGCAGCTTAGGTGGACATAGGTTGGCCCAGCCCCAGCATTTT. It translates to CASSLGGHRLAQPQHF.

J is TRBJ2-5 and V is TRBV7-9; 10 nucleotides agree with TRBD2. With V trimmed by 2 bases and J by 1 base, 1 base remained unmatched. Germline CDR1 is SEHNR and CDR2 is FQNEAQ (reference sequence). The CDR3 consists of 15 residues. The chain's CDR3 is CASSLIAGGQETQYF. For the CDR3, the DNA is TGTGCCAGCAGCTTAATAGCGGGGGGCCAAGAGACCCAGTACTTC.

The rearrangement links TRBV4-3 to TRBJ1-2; D is possibly TRBD1 (6 bases). Germline CDR1 and CDR2: LGHNA and YSLEER. This CDR3 contains 15 residues. V lost 0 bases and J lost 8, with 16 bases in between. The CDR3 DNA reads as TGCGCCAGCAGCCAAGATAAGGGCAGGGGATACGGCTACACCTTC. Translation gives CASSQDKGRGYGYTF.

The chain has TRBV6-1 and TRBJ1-2, with a tentative D call TRBD1 (5 bases). The CDR3 runs 14 residues. V dropped 5 bases and J dropped 6 bases, with 16 bases sitting between them. Germline CDR1 reads MNHNS; CDR2 reads SASEGT. The CDR3 spells CASSSRDWTHGYTF. The CDR3 coding sequence is TGTGCCAGCAGTTCCCGGGACTGGACGCATGGCTACACCTTC.

The chain uses TRBV2 and TRBJ1-2, with D hard to call. Germline V gene sequence: CDR1 SNHLY, CDR2 FYNNEI. Trimming pared 10 bases from V and 8 bases from J, leaving 14 bases between. CDR3 size: 11 residues. The CDR3 spells CATQSFYGYTF. The CDR3 DNA follows: TGTGCCACCCAATCCTTCTACGGCTACACCTTC.

V and J are TRBV28 and TRBJ1-1, with 9 bases that match TRBD1. CDR1 MDHEN and CDR2 SYDVKM come from the germline V gene. The CDR3 loop spans 14 amino acids. V lost 6 bases to trimming and J lost 6 bases; unmatched junction nucleotides: 8. In DNA, the CDR3 is TGTGCCAGCAGCAACAGGGGGCACGGCTCTGAAGCTTTCTTT. This sequence encodes CASSNRGHGSEAFF.

The chain employs TRBV6-5 and TRBJ1-2, with 7 bases that match TRBD1. V shed 2 bases and J 1 base; nucleotides not matched to a gene: 7. Germline values: CDR1 MNHEY, CDR2 SVGAGI. The CDR3 has 16 residues. This CDR3 is CASSYIGGSDNYGYTF. The DNA of the CDR3 is TGTGCCAGCAGTTACATAGGGGGCTCAGATAACTATGGCTACACCTTC.

This sequence joins TRBV6-5 and TRBJ1-5; D is perhaps TRBD1 (5 bases). Germline assignment: CDR1 MNHEY and CDR2 SVGAGI. V was cut by 5 bases and J by 6 bases, with 11 bases left in between. The CDR3 extends over 13 amino acids. The CDR3 DNA reads TGTGCCAGCAGTGGACATTCGAGTCAGCCCCAGCATTTT. Residues: CASSGHSSQPQHF.

With respect to this clone: Other DNA sequences in the same sample also yield this CDR3. V and J are TRBV6-1 and TRBJ2-7; D is perhaps TRBD2 (5 bases). Trimming shortened V by 0 bases and J by 3 bases, and 9 bases separated the two germline ends. Germline loops: CDR1 MNHNS, CDR2 SASEGT. The CDR3 totals 14 residues. The CDR3 here is CASSEALRGYEQYF. The CDR3 DNA reads TGTGCCAGCAGTGAAGCGCTTCGGGGCTACGAGCAGTACTTC.

This chain connects TRBV2 to TRBJ1-1, with 7 bases fitting TRBD1. The trim removed 4 bases at V and 4 bases at J, leaving 0 bases unmatched. Germline CDR1 is SNHLY and CDR2 is FYNNEI. The CDR3 extends over 12 amino acids. The CDR3 sequence is CASSGQGTEAFF. The CDR3 DNA follows: TGTGCCAGCAGTGGACAGGGCACTGAAGCTTTCTTT.